The 4 T cell receptor beta chains listed next were all sequenced from one sample in a study of OX40 agonist ivuxolimab in advanced cancers. Repertoires were generated with immunoSEQ multiplex PCR, while TCRdb's copy carries only in-frame clones and drops some. The table includes 65,000 to 90,000 clones, around 82% detected once. The sample was CD4+ or CD8+ T cells sorted from blood, taken in a trial of the OX40 agonist ivuxolimab. The receptors derive from an adult with an advanced solid tumor such as melanoma, head and neck, liver or kidney cancer.

The J gene is TRBJ2-1, the V gene TRBV28, with 10 bases that match TRBD2. The CDR3 has 15 residues. Trimming cost V 6 bases and J 8 bases; bases outside gene matches: 10. The germline V gene encodes CDR1 MDHEN and CDR2 SYDVKM. Here the CDR3 reads CASRGSGRVAYEQFF. Here the CDR3 DNA reads TGTGCCAGCAGGGGCAGCGGGAGGGTTGCCTATGAGCAGTTCTTC.

The chain links TRBV5-6 to TRBJ1-6; perhaps TRBD1 as D (5 bases). Germline CDR1 and CDR2: SGHDT and YYEEEE. V was cut by 2 bases and J by 10 bases, with 13 bases left in between. The CDR3 extends over 14 amino acids. CDR3 protein: CASSFGGKWSPLHF. CDR3 coding DNA: TGTGCCAGCAGCTTCGGGGGGAAGTGGTCACCCCTCCACTTT.

This chain links TRBV27 with TRBJ1-4; D unresolved. Germline V gene data show CDR1 as MNHEY and CDR2 as SMNVEV (reference sequence). V lost 3 bases and J 0 bases, leaving 5 bases between the germline ends. This CDR3 has 14 residues. The CDR3, as DNA: TGTGCCAGCAGTTTGGGTGCAACTAATGAAAAACTGTTTTTT. This gives the protein CASSLGATNEKLFF.

This clone has more than one count but fewer than ten. J is TRBJ2-7 and V is TRBV18, with D maybe TRBD2 (7 bases). The CDR3 has 15 residues. Germline V CDR1 and CDR2: KGHSH, LQKENI. V lost 0 bases to trimming and J lost 2 bases, with 11 bases between them. In DNA form, the CDR3 reads TGTGCCAGCTCACCACCGGCGGGGGCAGCCTACGAGCAGTACTTC. Protein: CASSPPAGAAYEQYF.